This T cell receptor beta chain was sequenced during a study of cytomegalovirus exposure and HLA in healthy donors. Turning to the study itself: The platform used for the approximately 120 validation repertoires matched that of the 666 first-cohort repertoires, a later analysis reported.

Donors were drawn from the approximately 110-subject validation cohort, separate from the roughly 670-subject first cohort. About this clone: Its antigen remains unidentified.

Some clones are missing from TCRdb's copy, which holds only in-frame ones; the method was immunoSEQ multiplex PCR. This table has tens of thousands of clones, about 95% appearing once. Broader study findings: Reports showed the classifier diagnosing cytomegalovirus status with high specificity and sensitivity.

The origin of this receptor is a woman between 18 and 29 years old in good health and CMV-seropositive. The sample taken for sequencing was PBMCs.

In nucleotides, the CDR3 is TGTGCCAGCAGCGTAGCGGGGGAATACAATGAGCAGTTCTTC. Its protein product is CASSVAGEYNEQFF. The chain employs TRBV5-4 and TRBJ2-1; 9 nucleotides agree with TRBD2. Germline lookup yields CDR1 SGHNT and CDR2 YYREEE (reference sequence). J was trimmed by 4 bases and V by 4 bases; bases with no gene match: 3. The CDR3 is 14 amino acids.